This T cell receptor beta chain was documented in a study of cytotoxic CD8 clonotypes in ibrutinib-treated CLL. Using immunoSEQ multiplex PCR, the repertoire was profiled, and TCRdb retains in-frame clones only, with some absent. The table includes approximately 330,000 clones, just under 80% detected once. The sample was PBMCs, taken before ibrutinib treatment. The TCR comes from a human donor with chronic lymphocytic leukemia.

The CDR3 DNA is TGTGCCAGCAGTTTTGACTTTACCCTGGGTCAGCCCCAGCATTTT. Translation gives CASSFDFTLGQPQHF. The chain uses TRBV28 and TRBJ1-5; unclear D gene. The V end lost 3 bases, the J end lost 6 bases, and 15 bases lay between the germline ends. CDR1 is MDHEN and CDR2 is SYDVKM in the germline V gene. The CDR3 runs 15 residues.